This TCR beta chain derives from a study of blood T cell repertoires in COVID-19. Study details: Sites across the United States, Italy and Spain contributed samples from acute and convalescent COVID-19.

Assay used: immunoSEQ multiplex PCR; TCRdb lists only in-frame clones, some missing. The top ten hold under 3.5% of the sample, which has 220,000 or so clones, roughly nine tenths seen once. V was shortened by 2 bases and J by 8 bases, with 12 bases between the two germline ends. Germline V gene sequence: CDR1 WNHNN, CDR2 SYGVQD (reference sequence). The CDR3 sequence is 13 residues long. This clonotype was obtained from a woman aged 18 to 35 in a cohort exposed to, infected with or recovered from COVID-19 (not recorded which). V and J are TRBV10-1 and TRBJ1-1; the D is unclear. The material sequenced was PBMCs or T cells enriched from blood (not recorded which). The CDR3 sequence: CASSETDTMEAFF. In DNA form, the CDR3 reads TGCGCCAGCAGTGAGACAGATACGATGGAAGCTTTCTTT.